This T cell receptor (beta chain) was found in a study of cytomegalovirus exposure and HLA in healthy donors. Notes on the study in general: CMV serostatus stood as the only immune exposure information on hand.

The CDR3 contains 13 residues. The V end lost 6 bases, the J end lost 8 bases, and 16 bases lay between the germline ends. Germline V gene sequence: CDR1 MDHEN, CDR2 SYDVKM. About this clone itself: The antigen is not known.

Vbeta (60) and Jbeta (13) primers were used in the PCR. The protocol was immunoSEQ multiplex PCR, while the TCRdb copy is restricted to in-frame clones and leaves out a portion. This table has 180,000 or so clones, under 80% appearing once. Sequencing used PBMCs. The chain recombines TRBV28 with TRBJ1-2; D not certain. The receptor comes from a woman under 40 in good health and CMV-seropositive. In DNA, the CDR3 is TGTGCCAGCAGACCCTCCGGGGAAAGAGGCTACACCTTC. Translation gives CASRPSGERGYTF.